One T cell receptor (beta chain) is described in this entry. In the authors' methods: Using reference gene primer amplification, nucleated cell counts were estimated. Generated by immunoSEQ multiplex PCR, the TCRdb table keeps only in-frame clones and is missing some. The V and J calls and clone size were taken over from that table, and D and trimming were inferred from the DNA. Here the sample spans around 130,000 clones, roughly nine tenths being singletons. The germline gives CDR1 SGHTS, CDR2 YDEGEE. The CDR3 consists of 14 residues. Trimming took off 1 base at V and 1 base at J, with 8 bases between the two ends. The data were taken from a study of blood T cell repertoires in COVID-19.

J is TRBJ1-1 and V is TRBV5-8, with unresolved D. The sequenced sample was peripheral blood. The TCR sequence derives from a man aged 55 to 70 with COVID-19, enrolled during active disease. CDR3 sequence (DNA): TGTGCCAGCAGCTTGTTCAGACAGAACACTGAAGCTTTCTTT. It translates to CASSLFRQNTEAFF.